The subject of this entry is one TCR beta chain. The record originates from a study of blood T cell repertoires in COVID-19. At the level of the study: Sources were T cells, B-cell-depleted T cells, or PBMCs; the material itself was cDNA or gDNA.

Per the authors' pipeline: Amplification from reference gene primers served as the basis for estimated nucleated cell counts. Sequencing was performed with immunoSEQ multiplex PCR; in TCRdb, only in-frame clones are kept and a portion is missing. V, J and clone size are taken as reported in that table, and D and trimming were inferred from the DNA itself. The sample contains hundreds of thousands of clones, 70% to 90% of which appear only once. Germline CDR1 and CDR2: MNHEY and SVGAGI. V was pared by 7 bases and J by 6 bases, with 9 bases between. This CDR3 region has 12 residues. Participants were aged roughly 18 to 90 years, lived in roughly 23 US areas, and enrolled virtually. Assignments of participants to cohorts depended upon their own reported clinical history.

The receptor comes from a woman aged 18-30 years with acute COVID-19. The sample taken for sequencing was PBMCs or T cells enriched from blood (not recorded which). The chain couples TRBV6-5 to TRBJ1-4, with D perhaps TRBD1 (5 bases). CDR3 region: CASTGGDEKLFF. The CDR3 DNA follows: TGTGCCAGCACCGGGGGAGATGAAAAACTGTTTTTT.